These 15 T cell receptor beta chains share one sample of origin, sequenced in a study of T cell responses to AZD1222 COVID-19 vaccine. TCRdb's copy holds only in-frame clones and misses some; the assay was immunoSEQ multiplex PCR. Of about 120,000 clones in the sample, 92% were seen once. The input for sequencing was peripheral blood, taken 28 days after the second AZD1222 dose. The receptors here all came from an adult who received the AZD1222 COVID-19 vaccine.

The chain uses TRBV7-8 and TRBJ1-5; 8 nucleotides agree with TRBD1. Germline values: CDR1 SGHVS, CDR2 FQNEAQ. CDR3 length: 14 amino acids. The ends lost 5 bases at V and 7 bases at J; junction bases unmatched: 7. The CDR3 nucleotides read TGTGCCAGCAGCCAGCCAGGGGGCTGGCAGCCCCAGCATTTT. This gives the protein CASSQPGGWQPQHF.

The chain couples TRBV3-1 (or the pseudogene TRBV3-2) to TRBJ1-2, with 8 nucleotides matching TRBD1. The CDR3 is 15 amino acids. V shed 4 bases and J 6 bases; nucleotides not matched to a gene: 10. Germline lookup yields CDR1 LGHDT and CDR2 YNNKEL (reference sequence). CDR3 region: CASSPPDRVHDGYTF. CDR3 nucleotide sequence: TGTGCCAGCAGCCCCCCGGACAGGGTACATGATGGCTACACCTTC.

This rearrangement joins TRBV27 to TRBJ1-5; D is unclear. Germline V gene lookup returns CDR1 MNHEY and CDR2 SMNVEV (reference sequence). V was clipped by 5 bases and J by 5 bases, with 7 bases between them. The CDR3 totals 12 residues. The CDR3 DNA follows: TGTGCCAGCAGTACGGCTCATCAGCCCCAGCATTTT. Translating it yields CASSTAHQPQHF.

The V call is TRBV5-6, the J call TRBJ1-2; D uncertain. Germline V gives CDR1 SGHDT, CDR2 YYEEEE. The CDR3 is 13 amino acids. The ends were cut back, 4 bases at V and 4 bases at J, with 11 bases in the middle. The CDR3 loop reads CASSEASSYGYTF. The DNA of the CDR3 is TGTGCCAGCAGCGAAGCCTCCTCCTATGGCTACACCTTC.

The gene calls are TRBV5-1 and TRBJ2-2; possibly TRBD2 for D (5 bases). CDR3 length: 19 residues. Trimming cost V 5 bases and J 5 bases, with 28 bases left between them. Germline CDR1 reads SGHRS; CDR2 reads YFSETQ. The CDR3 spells CASSAEGASTGWETGELFF. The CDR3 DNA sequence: TGCGCCAGCAGTGCAGAGGGCGCAAGCACGGGCTGGGAGACCGGGGAGCTGTTTTTT.

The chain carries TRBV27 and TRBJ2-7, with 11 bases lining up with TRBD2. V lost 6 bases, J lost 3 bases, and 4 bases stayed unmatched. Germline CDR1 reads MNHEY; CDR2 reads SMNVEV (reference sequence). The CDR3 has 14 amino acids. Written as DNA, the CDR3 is TGTGCCAGCAGGGGACTAGCGGCCGTCTACGAGCAGTACTTC. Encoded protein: CASRGLAAVYEQYF.

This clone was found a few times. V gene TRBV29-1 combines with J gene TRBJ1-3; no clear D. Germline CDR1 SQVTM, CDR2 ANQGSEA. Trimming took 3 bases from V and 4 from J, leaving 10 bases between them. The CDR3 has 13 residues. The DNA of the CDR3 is TGCAGCGTTGAGTGGGCAGACGGAAACACCATATATTTT. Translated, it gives CSVEWADGNTIYF.

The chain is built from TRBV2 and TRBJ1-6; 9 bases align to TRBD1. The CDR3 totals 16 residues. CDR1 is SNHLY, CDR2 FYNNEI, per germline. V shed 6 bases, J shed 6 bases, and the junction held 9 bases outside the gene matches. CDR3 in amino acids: CASRTGTGSTNSPLHF. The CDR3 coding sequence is TGTGCCAGCAGGACCGGGACAGGGTCTACTAATTCACCCCTCCACTTT.

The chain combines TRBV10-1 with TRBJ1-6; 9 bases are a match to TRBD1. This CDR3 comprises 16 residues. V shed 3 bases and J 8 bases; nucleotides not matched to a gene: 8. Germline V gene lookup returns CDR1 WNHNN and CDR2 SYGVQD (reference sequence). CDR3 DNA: TGCGCCAGCAGTGATGGGACAGGGATCTCATATTCACCCCTCCACTTT. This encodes CASSDGTGISYSPLHF.

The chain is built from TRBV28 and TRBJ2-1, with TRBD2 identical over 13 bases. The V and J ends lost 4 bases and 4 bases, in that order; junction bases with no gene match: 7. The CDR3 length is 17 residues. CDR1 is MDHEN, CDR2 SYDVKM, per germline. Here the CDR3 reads CASSSSGTSGVYNEQFF. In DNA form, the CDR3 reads TGTGCCAGCAGTTCAAGCGGGACTAGCGGGGTTTACAATGAGCAGTTCTTC.

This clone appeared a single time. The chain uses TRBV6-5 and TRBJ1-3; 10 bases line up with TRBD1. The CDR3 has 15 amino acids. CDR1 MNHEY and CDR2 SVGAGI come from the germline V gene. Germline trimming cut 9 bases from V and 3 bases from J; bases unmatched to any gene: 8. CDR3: CASLRQGAVGNTIYF. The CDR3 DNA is TGTGCCAGTCTACGACAGGGGGCGGTTGGAAACACCATATATTTT.

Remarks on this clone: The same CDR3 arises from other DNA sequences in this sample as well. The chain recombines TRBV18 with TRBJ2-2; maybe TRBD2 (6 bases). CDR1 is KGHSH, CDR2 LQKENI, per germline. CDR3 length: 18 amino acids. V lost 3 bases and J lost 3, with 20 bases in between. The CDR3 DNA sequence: TGTGCCAGCTCACCCAGTCGGGGTGATAGCGGCTACACCGGGGAGCTGTTTTTT. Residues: CASSPSRGDSGYTGELFF.

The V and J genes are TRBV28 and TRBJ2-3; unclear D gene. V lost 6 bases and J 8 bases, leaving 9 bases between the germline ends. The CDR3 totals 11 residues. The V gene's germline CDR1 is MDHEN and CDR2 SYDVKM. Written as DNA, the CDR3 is TGTGCCAGCAGCCAAAGTGGTACGCAGTATTTT. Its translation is CASSQSGTQYF.

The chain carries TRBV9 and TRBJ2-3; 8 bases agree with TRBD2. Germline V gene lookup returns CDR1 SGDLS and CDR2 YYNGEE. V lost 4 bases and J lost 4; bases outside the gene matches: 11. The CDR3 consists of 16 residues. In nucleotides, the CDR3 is TGTGCCAGCAGCAGAACTAGCGGAAGGGGTCCAGATACGCAGTATTTT. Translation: CASSRTSGRGPDTQYF.

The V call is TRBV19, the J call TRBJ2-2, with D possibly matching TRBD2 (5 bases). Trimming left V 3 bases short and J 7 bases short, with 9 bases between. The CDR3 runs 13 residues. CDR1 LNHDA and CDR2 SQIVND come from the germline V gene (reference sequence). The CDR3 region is CASSILAGGELFF. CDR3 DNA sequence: TGTGCCAGTAGTATTCTAGCAGGCGGGGAGCTGTTTTTT.